The entry that follows covers one TCR beta chain sequence. This clone has a handful of counts. Its recognized antigen is unknown. Per-base quality was not reported, and no clone a single base away is much larger than it. TCRbeta CDR3 regions were amplified from genomic DNA by means of the immunoSEQ Assay, a bias-controlled multiplex PCR. Under the source paper's analysis protocol: Within the assay, amplification of reference gene primers was used to estimate how many nucleated cells each sample contained. To quantify the absolute abundance of each unique TCRbeta CDR3 rearrangement, sequence reads were collapsed and filtered. For each sample, productive Simpson clonality was calculated as the square root of Simpson's diversity index over productive rearrangements. TCRdb's version of the immuneACCESS table is confined to in-frame rearrangements and falls short of the full clone set. An unresolved V gene accounts for under half of the shortfall where checked; the remainder is of unknown origin. The DNA gave D and trimming, while V, J and clone size come from that table. Here the sample has tens of thousands of clones; roughly 91% occur a single time. The top ten constitute 4.5% to 6% of the sample.

The CDR3 spans 16 residues, from the cysteine through the phenylalanine. The retained sequence is limited to the CDR3, 48 bases, with the frame set at the first base. The germline V gene (reference sequence) yields MNHEY for CDR1 and SMNVEV for CDR2. Ends trimmed: V by 7 bases, J by 5 bases; bases unmatched to a gene: 11. The source of the sample is a study of blood T cell repertoires in COVID-19 (dated by TCRdb to 2018 to 2021). At the level of the whole study: The collaborator samples originated in the United States, Italy and Spain and spanned the acute and convalescent phases of COVID-19. The prospective study material was composed of cDNA or gDNA derived from T cells, B-cell-depleted T cells, or PBMCs. The dataset comprised deeply sampled blood TCRbeta repertoires from subjects exposed to, actively infected with, or recovered from COVID-19. A freely available public database, intended as a resource for researchers studying the immune response to SARS-CoV-2, is where the repertoires were released. The samples were drawn from the first 160 participants of the ongoing ImmuneRACE study and from 950 to 1,500 subjects provided by 6 global collaborators. A de-identified subject ID, COVID-19 status, age in years and sex were almost always included in the sample metadata. Where available, HLA class I and class II types were obtained from metadata supplied by the sample provider rather than from assay-based typing.

Broad study findings and their caveats: How much clinical and demographic metadata was included differed by source and by participant, and the metadata was provided uncurated.

Each collaborating institution followed its own protocols to collect whole blood in K2EDTA tubes. For TCRbeta analysis, collaborators shipped samples as frozen whole blood, isolated PBMCs, or DNA extracted from either of those sample types. Specimen: peripheral blood. The sequence joins TRBV27 to TRBJ2-5; TRBD1 matches 12 bases in the middle. This TCR came from a woman at least 80 years old with acute or convalescent COVID-19. The nucleotide sequence reads as follows: TGTGCCAGCAACCCGTTGGGACAGGGGGCCCGCGAGACCCAGTACTTC. Its translation reads: CASNPLGQGARETQYF.